This TCR beta chain was observed in a study of OX40 agonist ivuxolimab in advanced cancers. Study as a whole: Ivuxolimab, an agonistic anti-OX40 (CD134) antibody, was given to patients.

The germline V gene has CDR1 SQVTM and CDR2 ANQGSEA. V lost 7 bases and J lost 5, with 14 bases in between. The length of the CDR3 is 12 residues. Sequencing was performed with immunoSEQ multiplex PCR; in TCRdb, only in-frame clones are kept and a portion is missing. The sample yields about 67,000 clones, roughly 88% seen once. This clone has just a few counts. The sequence was collected from an adult with an advanced solid tumor such as melanoma, head and neck, liver or kidney cancer. V gene TRBV29-1 combines with J gene TRBJ1-1, with D perhaps matching TRBD1 (5 bases). Here the sequenced sample was CD4+ or CD8+ T cells sorted from blood, taken in a trial of the OX40 agonist ivuxolimab. This chain's CDR3 is CSATELGTEAFF. The CDR3 DNA follows: TGCAGCGCGACAGAGTTGGGTACTGAAGCTTTCTTT.